The source of this T cell receptor (beta chain) is a study of graft-versus-host responses after intestinal transplantation. Across the whole study: Anti-thymocyte globulin served as induction for all recipients, who then took tacrolimus and steroids for three to four years.

Per germline, CDR1 MNHEY and CDR2 SVGAGI. V gave up 6 bases and J gave up 6 bases; unmatched junction bases: 6. The CDR3 extends over 15 amino acids. The authors seeded some 200,000 CFSE-labeled responder cells together with some 200,000 irradiated stimulator cells tagged with violet dye. Once the reaction had ended, proliferating CFSE-low CD3+CD4+ and CD3+CD8+ responders were sorted. Generated by immunoSEQ multiplex PCR, the TCRdb table keeps only in-frame clones and is missing some. The table lists about 21,000 clones, 56% of them singletons. A few counts support this clone. Study-wide results and caveats: GvH clones were found in recipient marrow; some appeared first in ileum or blood.

This sample comprised alloreactive CD4+ T cells from a mixed lymphocyte reaction culture, obtained before intestinal transplant. The subset: CFSE-low proliferating T cells sorted from approximately 6-day pre-transplant mixed lymphocyte reaction (GvH or HvG direction). The chain is built from TRBV6-5 and TRBJ2-1; 12 bases line up with TRBD2. This TCR was recovered from a human patient who received an intestinal transplant. The CDR3 DNA reads as TGTGCCAGCAGCCCTCCGGGACTAGCGGGCAATGAGCAGTTCTTC. This sequence encodes CASSPPGLAGNEQFF.